This TCR beta chain derives from a study of blood T cell repertoires in COVID-19. Study summary: Specimens from acute and convalescent COVID-19 originated in the United States, Italy and Spain. T cells, B-cell-depleted T cells, or PBMCs provided the cDNA or gDNA that served as material.

Original methodology: How many nucleated cells were present was estimated from reference gene primer amplification. The assay was immunoSEQ multiplex PCR, and TCRdb's table has in-frame clones only and misses some. V, J and clone size are those of that table, while D and trimming were read from the DNA. The sample lists approximately 140,000 clones, more than 80% occurring once. The V and J ends lost 5 bases and 5 bases, in that order; junction bases with no gene match: 20. This CDR3 has 18 residues. Germline CDR1 PRHDT, CDR2 FYEKMQ (reference sequence). V usage is TRBV13 and J usage is TRBJ1-2; the match to TRBD1 covers 7 bases. Source material: peripheral blood. This TCR came from a woman of 80 years or more in a cohort sampled during active or convalescent COVID-19. The CDR3 spells CASSHDREKTRSVYGYTF. CDR3 DNA: TGTGCCAGCAGCCACGACAGGGAAAAAACGAGGAGTGTTTATGGCTACACCTTC. The full variable domain, its missing parts supplied by reference TRBV13 and TRBJ1-2, is AAGVIQSPRHLIKEKRETATLKCYPIPRHDTVYWYQQGPGQDPQFLISFYEKMQSDKGSIPDRFSAQQFSDYHSELNMSSLELGDSALYFCASSHDREKTRSVYGYTFGSGTRLTVV.